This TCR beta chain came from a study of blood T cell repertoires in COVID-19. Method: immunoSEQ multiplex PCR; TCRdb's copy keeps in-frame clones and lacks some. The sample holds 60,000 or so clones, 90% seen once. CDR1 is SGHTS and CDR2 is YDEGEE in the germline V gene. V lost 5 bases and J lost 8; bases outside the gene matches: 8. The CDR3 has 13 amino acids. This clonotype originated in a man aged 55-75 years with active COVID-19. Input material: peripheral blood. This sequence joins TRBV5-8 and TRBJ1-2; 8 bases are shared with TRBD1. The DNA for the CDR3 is TGTGCCAGCAGTTACGGACAGGGACGGGGCTACACCTTC. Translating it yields CASSYGQGRGYTF.